The rows below give T cell receptor beta chains drawn from one sample of a study of identical twins. TCRdb analysed the 5' RACE reads with MiXCR anew, one entry per CDR3 protein. This table has hundreds of thousands of distinct CDR3 sequences, 7.1% appearing once. These same records also appear under a second study, on yellow fever vaccine responses in identical twins.

Input material: PBMCs. The receptors here all came from a woman aged 18-29 years in good health. Both conserved end residues are part of each CDR3. The order of the fields is J gene, V gene, CDR3 protein.

TRBJ2-1 | TRBV2 | CASRSDTGLFSEQFF
TRBJ2-7 | TRBV5-1 | CASSTGQGRGLASSYEQYF
TRBJ1-2 | TRBV25-1 | CASSEDNYGYTF
TRBJ2-4 | TRBV5-1 | CASSLSGIASDIQYF
TRBJ2-1 | TRBV20-1 | CSAPSPAGGWYNEQFF
TRBJ2-1 | TRBV7-2 | CASSLARSSYNEQFF
TRBJ2-1 | TRBV3-1 | CASSAVGAGVSYNEQFF
TRBJ2-3 | TRBV20-1 | CSASASGRGWDTDTQYF
TRBJ2-5 | TRBV7-9 | CASSLALRGGETQYF
TRBJ2-1 | TRBV10-3 | CAISESGQGGPYNEQFF
TRBJ2-2 | TRBV29-1 | CSVGTGNPGELFF
TRBJ1-5 | TRBV12-3/TRBV12-4 | CASRGGQGAQPQHF
TRBJ2-2 | TRBV6-5 | CASSYSGTSGSHGELFF
TRBJ2-7 | TRBV6-1 | CASSTRQETYEQYF
TRBJ2-5 | TRBV5-1 | CASSFLATVSVQETQYF
TRBJ1-2 | TRBV5-1 | CASSLGQKYGYTF
TRBJ1-3 | TRBV29-1 | CSVELGNTIYF
TRBJ1-2 | TRBV28 | CASSFFGTGDGNYGYTF
TRBJ2-1 | TRBV14 | CASSWRYNEQFF
TRBJ2-2 | TRBV6-5 | CASSYSSAPGTGELFF
TRBJ1-1 | TRBV5-1 | CASSWMDPVATEAFF
TRBJ1-1 | TRBV12-3/TRBV12-4 | CASSPPLDRVGAFF
TRBJ2-5 | TRBV3-1 | CASSLSPGLSETQYF
TRBJ1-6 | TRBV18 | CASSPSRGQGSPLHF
TRBJ2-7 | TRBV9 | CASSVADYYEQYF
TRBJ2-1 | TRBV24-1 | CATSGGLEWREQFF
TRBJ2-3 | TRBV6-1 | CASSRLGTGGSDTQYF
TRBJ2-3 | TRBV25-1 | CASSDVLERTDTQYF
TRBJ2-2 | TRBV12-3/TRBV12-4 | CASSLAGTDTGELFF
TRBJ2-1 | TRBV11-1 | CASSFPGQVGGVLSYNEQFF
TRBJ1-5 | TRBV27 | CASSQNGGNQPQHF
TRBJ1-2 | TRBV28 | CASSLTTGGHYGYTF
TRBJ2-1 | TRBV20-1 | CSAEDWGLDNEQFF
TRBJ2-1 | TRBV3-1 | CASSRPGQTLYDEQFF
TRBJ2-7 | TRBV5-6 | CASSPTGAQTYEQYF
TRBJ2-1 | TRBV27 | CASSLSRAVLGNEQFF
TRBJ1-6 | TRBV7-6 | CASSLVGGLHF
TRBJ2-2 | TRBV5-1 | CASSLGGKVWGFGELFF
TRBJ2-1 | TRBV6-5 | CASSYSTGEGEQFF
TRBJ2-1 | TRBV25-1 | CASSVLAGVMSSYNEQFF
TRBJ2-7 | TRBV5-6 | CASSLDFGETSSYEQYF
TRBJ2-2 | TRBV6-5 | CASSSGTSGIQELFF
TRBJ2-2 | TRBV28 | CASITAGLTGELFF
TRBJ2-1 | TRBV12-1 | CASSSHSGYPSYNEQFF
TRBJ2-6 | TRBV18 | CASSTGTALWGANVLTF
TRBJ2-2 | TRBV6-5 | CASSNRDRAVGELFF
TRBJ2-1 | TRBV24-1 | CATSGGTPSYNEQFF
TRBJ2-5 | TRBV6-1 | CASSTSGTSKETQYF
TRBJ1-4 | TRBV29-1 | CSVEQHNEKLFF